The sequence of this T cell receptor beta chain was determined in a study of T cells in Graves' hyperthyroidism and ophthalmopathy. It was RNA transcripts that yielded the amplified TCR beta CDR3 regions. The TCR CDR3 was amplified in a first-round RT-PCR using the HTBI primer set. From the multiplex PCR reads, TCRdb called clonotypes with MiXCR, one entry per CDR3 protein. The sample has about 770,000 distinct CDR3 sequences, roughly a sixth seen once. This clonotype turned up a few times. The CDR3 contains 14 residues. The J segment lost 2 bases and the V segment lost 4 bases, leaving 2 bases of the junction unmatched. The germline V gene encodes CDR1 MNHNS and CDR2 SASEGT.

Material for sequencing was blood. This sequence originates from a woman in her forties or fifties with Graves' hyperthyroidism that later progressed to Graves' ophthalmopathy. The V and J genes are TRBV6-1 and TRBJ2-3; 8 positions match TRBD1. CDR3 DNA sequence: TGTGCCAGCAGTGTGGGACAGGCCACAGATACGCAGTATTTT. Residues: CASSVGQATDTQYF.